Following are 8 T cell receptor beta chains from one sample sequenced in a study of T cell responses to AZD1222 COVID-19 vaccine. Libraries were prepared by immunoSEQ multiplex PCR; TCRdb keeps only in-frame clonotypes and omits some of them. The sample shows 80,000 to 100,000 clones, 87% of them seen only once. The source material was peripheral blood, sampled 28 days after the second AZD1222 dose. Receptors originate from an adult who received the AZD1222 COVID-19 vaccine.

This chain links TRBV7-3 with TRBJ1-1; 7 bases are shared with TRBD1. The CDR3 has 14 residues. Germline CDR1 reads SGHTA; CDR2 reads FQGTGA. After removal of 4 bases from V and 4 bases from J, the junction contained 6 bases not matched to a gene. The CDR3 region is CASSSRQGSTEAFF. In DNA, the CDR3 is TGTGCCAGCAGCTCGAGACAGGGAAGCACTGAAGCTTTCTTT.

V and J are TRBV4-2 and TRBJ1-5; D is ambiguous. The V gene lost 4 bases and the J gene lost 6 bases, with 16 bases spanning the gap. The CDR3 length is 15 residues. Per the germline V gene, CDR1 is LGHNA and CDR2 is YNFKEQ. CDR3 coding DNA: TGTGCCAGCAGCCCCGGGTTGGGGAGCGGTCAGCCCCAGCATTTT. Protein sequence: CASSPGLGSGQPQHF.

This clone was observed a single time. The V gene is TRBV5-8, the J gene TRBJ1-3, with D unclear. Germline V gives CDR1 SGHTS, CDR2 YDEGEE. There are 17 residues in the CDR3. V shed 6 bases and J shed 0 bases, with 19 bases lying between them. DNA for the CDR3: TGTGCCAGCACCCGGACGGGCGACACCTACTCTGGAAACACCATATATTTT. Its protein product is CASTRTGDTYSGNTIYF.

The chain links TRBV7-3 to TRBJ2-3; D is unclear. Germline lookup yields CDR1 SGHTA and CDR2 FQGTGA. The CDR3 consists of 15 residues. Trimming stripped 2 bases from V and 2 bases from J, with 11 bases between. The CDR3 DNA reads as TGTGCCAGCAGCTTAGATAAATACCACACAGATACGCAGTATTTT. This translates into CASSLDKYHTDTQYF.

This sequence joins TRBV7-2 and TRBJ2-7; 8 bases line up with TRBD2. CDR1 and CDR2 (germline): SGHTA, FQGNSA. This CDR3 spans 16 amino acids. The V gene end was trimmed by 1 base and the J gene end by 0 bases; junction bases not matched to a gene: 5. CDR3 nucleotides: TGTGCCAGCAGCTTAGTTGCGGGGGGCCCCTCCTACGAGCAGTACTTC. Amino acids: CASSLVAGGPSYEQYF.

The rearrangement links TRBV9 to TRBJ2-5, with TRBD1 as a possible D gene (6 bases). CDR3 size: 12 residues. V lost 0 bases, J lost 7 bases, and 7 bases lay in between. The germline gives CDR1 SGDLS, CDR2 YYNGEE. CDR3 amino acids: CASSVEGVTQYF. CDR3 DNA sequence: TGTGCCAGCAGCGTAGAGGGGGTGACCCAGTACTTC. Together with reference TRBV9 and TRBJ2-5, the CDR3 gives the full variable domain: DSGVTQTPKHLITATGQRVTLRCSPRSGDLSVYWYQQSLDQGLQFLIQYYNGEERAKGNILERFSAQQFPDLHSELNLSSLELGDSALYFCASSVEGVTQYFGPGTRLLVL.

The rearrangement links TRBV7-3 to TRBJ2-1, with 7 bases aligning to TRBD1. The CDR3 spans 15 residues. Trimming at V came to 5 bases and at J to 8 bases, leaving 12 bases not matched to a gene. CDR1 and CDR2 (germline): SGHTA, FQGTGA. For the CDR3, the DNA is TGTGCCAGCAGCCCCGGGACAGCTGATCACGATGAGCAGTTCTTC. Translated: CASSPGTADHDEQFF. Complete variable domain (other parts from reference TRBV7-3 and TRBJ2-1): GAGVSQTPSNKVTEKGKYVELRCDPISGHTALYWYRQSLGQGPEFLIYFQGTGAADDSGLPNDRFFAVRPEGSVSTLKIQRTERGDSAVYLCASSPGTADHDEQFFGPGTRLTVL.

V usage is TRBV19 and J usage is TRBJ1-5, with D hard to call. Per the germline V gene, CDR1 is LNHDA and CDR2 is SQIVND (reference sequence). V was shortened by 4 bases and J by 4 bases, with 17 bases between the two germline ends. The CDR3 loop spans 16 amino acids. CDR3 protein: CASSKSGLGGNQPQHF. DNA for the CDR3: TGTGCCAGTAGTAAATCCGGGTTGGGCGGAAATCAGCCCCAGCATTTT.